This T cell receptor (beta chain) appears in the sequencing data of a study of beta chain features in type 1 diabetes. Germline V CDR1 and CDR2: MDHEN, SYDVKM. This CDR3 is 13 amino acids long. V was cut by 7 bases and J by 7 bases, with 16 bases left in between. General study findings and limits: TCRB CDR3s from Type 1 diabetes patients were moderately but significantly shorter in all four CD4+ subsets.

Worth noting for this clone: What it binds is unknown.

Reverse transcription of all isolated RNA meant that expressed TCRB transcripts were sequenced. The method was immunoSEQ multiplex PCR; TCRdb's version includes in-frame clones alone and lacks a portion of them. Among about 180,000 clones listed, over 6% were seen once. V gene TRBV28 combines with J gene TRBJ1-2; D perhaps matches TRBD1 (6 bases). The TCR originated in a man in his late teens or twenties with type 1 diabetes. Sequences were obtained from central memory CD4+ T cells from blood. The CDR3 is CASKPGTLRGYTF. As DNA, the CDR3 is TGTGCCAGCAAACCGGGGACACTGCGTGGCTACACCTTC.